This T cell receptor (beta chain) was captured in a study of CD8+CD57+ T cells in acquired aplastic anemia. Looking at the study overall: The mean DNA yield obtained from sorted CD4+ and CD8+ cells came to approximately 3.2 ug.

Whole-study findings and limits: Statistical testing detected no significant gap in CD8+ Simpson's diversity between patients and controls. It was found that more than 25 CD8+ CDR3 sequences were shared between patients and controls.

TCR beta VDJ and CDR3 were profiled, and genomic DNA was the template. Each CDR3 protein is one row after TCRdb ran MiXCR on the reads. The repertoire includes some 280,000 distinct CDR3 sequences, about 56% of them detected once, and approximately 8% sits in the top ten. CDR1 and CDR2 from the germline V gene are DFQATT and SNEGSKA (reference sequence). The V segment lost 0 bases and the J segment 6 bases; nucleotides outside the gene matches: 19. This CDR3 spans 18 amino acids. On this clonotype itself: What it recognizes is unknown.

The sample was sorted CD4+, CD8+, or CD8+CD57+ T cells (not recorded which) from PBMCs. This receptor was identified in a human donor with severe aplastic anemia or a healthy control (not recorded which). The rearrangement links TRBV20-1 to TRBJ2-7; 8 bases map to TRBD2. CDR3 sequence: CSARDSGTHDGLPSEQYF. For the CDR3, the DNA is TGCAGTGCTAGAGATAGCGGGACTCATGATGGTCTCCCCTCCGAGCAGTACTTC.